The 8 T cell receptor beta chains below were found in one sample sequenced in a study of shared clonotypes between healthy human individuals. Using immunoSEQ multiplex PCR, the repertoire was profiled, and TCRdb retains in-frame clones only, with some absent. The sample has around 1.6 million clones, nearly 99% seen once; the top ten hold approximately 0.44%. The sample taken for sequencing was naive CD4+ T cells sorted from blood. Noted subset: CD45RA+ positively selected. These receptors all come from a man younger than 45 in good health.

CDR3: CASSSGLVGADTQYF. The CDR3 DNA follows: TGTGCCAGCAGTTCCGGACTAGTGGGGGCAGATACGCAGTATTTT. V usage is TRBV6-5 and J usage is TRBJ2-3; the match to TRBD2 covers 7 bases. Germline V gene sequence: CDR1 MNHEY, CDR2 SVGAGI. The CDR3 is 15 residues long. V shed 4 bases, J shed 4 bases, and the junction held 8 bases outside the gene matches.

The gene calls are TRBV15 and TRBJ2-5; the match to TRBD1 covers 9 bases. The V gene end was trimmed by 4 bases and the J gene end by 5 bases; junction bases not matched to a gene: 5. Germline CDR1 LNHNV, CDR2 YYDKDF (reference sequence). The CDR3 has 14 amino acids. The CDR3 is CATSNTGGVETQYF. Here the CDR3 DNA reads TGTGCCACCAGCAACACAGGGGGCGTGGAGACCCAGTACTTC.

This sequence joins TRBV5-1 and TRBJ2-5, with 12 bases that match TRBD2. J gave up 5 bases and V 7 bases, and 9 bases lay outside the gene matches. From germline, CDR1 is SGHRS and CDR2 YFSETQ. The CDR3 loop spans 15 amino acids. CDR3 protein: CASDPLAGGLETQYF. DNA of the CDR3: TGCGCCAGCGATCCCCTAGCGGGAGGGTTGGAGACCCAGTACTTC.

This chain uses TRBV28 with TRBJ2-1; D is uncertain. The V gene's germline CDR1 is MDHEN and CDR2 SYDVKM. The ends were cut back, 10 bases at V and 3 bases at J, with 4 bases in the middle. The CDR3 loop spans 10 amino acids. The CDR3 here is CATNYNEQFF. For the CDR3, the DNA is TGTGCCACTAACTACAATGAGCAGTTCTTC.

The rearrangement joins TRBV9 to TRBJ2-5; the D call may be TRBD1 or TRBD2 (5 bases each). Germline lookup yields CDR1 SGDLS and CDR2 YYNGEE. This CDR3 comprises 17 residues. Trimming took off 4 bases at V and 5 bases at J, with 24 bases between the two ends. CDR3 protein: CASSSPQQRTEGETQYF. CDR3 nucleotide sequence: TGTGCCAGCAGCTCACCCCAGCAGCGGACCGAGGGGGAGACCCAGTACTTC.

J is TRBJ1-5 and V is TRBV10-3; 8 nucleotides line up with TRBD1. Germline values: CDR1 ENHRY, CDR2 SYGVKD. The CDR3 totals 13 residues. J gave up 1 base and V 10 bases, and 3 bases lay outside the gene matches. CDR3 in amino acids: CATTGASNQPQHF. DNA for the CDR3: TGTGCCACGACAGGGGCGAGCAATCAGCCCCAGCATTTT.

Here the CDR3 DNA reads TGCGCCAGCAGCTCCCCCACCTATGTCGGGGAGCTGTTTTTT. Encoded protein: CASSSPTYVGELFF. The chain couples TRBV4-1 to TRBJ2-2; D not resolved. The CDR3 spans 14 residues. V lost 5 bases to trimming and J lost 7 bases, with 14 bases between them. The germline gives CDR1 MGHRA, CDR2 YSYEKL.

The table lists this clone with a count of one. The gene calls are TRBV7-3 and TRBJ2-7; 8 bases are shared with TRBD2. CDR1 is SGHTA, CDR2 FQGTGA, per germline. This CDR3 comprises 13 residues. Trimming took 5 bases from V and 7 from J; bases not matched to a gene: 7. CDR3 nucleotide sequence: TGTGCCAGCAGCCCCTCCCGGGGGGGTGAGCAGTACTTC. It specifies CASSPSRGGEQYF.